The sequence of this T cell receptor beta chain was determined in a study of response to subunit inactivated influenza vaccine. TCRdb reprocessed the RT-PCR reads with MiXCR, giving one entry per CDR3 protein. The repertoire holds about 500,000 distinct CDR3 sequences, with 15% to 20% as singletons. This clonotype was recorded at least ten times. What it recognizes is unknown. The ends lost 2 bases at V and 11 bases at J; junction bases unmatched: 10. The CDR3 extends over 14 amino acids. Per the germline V gene, CDR1 is DFQATT and CDR2 is SNEGSKA (reference sequence). General observations from the study: The authors suggested that every seasonal influenza vaccination recruits few new T cells.

The sample in question was CD4+ T cells sorted from PBMCs, obtained 23 to 25 months after vaccination. The chain is built from TRBV20-1 and TRBJ2-7; TRBD2 matches at 12 bases. The TCR comes from a man in his fifties or sixties who received an inactivated influenza vaccine. CDR3 nucleotides: TGCAGTGCTAGACTACTAGCGGGAGGCCGAAAGGAGTACTTC. It specifies CSARLLAGGRKEYF.